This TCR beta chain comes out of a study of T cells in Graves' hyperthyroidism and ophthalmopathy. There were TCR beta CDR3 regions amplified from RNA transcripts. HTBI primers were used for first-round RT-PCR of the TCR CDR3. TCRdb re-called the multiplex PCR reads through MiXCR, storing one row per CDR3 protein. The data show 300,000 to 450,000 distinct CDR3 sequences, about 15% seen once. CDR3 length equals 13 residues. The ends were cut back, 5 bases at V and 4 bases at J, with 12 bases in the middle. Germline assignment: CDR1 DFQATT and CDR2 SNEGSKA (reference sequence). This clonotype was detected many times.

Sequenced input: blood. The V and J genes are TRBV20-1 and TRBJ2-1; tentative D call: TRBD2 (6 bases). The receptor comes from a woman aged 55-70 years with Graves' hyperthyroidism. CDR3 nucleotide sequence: TGCAGTGCTGGAAATAGCGGTTACAATGAGCAGTTCTTC. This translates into CSAGNSGYNEQFF.